This is a list of T cell receptor beta chains from one sample in a study of blood T cell repertoires in COVID-19. Assay: immunoSEQ multiplex PCR; the TCRdb copy retains only in-frame clones and omits some. The sample contains about 140,000 clones, approximately 85% of which appear only once. Specimen: peripheral blood. These receptors originate from a man aged 50-60 years with acute or convalescent COVID-19. CDR3s include the opening cysteine and the closing phenylalanine or tryptophan. The D gene is left open where the match is weak. The size field is filled for only some rows; it gives once, few, many or a size class.

J gene: TRBJ2-2; clone size: few; V gene: TRBV29-1; D gene: -; CDR3 DNA: TGCAGCGTTGCCCTGGAGGGGCGGGGTAATTTCCGGGAGCTGTTTTTT; CDR3 protein: CSVALEGRGNFRELFF
J gene: TRBJ2-7; clone size: -; V gene: TRBV6-5; D gene: TRBD1; CDR3 DNA: TGTGCCAGCAGCCCAGGGGGTGGTACCTACGAGCAGTACTTC; CDR3 protein: CASSPGGGTYEQYF
J gene: TRBJ1-5; clone size: -; V gene: TRBV24-1; D gene: -; CDR3 DNA: TGTGCCACCAGTGCCCCAGGGGGCAATCAGCCCCAGCATTTT; CDR3 protein: CATSAPGGNQPQHF
J gene: TRBJ2-1; clone size: -; V gene: TRBV3-1/TRBV3-2; D gene: -; CDR3 DNA: TGTGCCAGCAGCCAAGCAGGGTTCAATGAGCAGTTCTTC; CDR3 protein: CASSQAGFNEQFF
J gene: TRBJ1-6; clone size: -; V gene: TRBV19; D gene: -; CDR3 DNA: TGTGCCAGTAGTACCGGGGGACGAAATTCACCCCTCCACTTT; CDR3 protein: CASSTGGRNSPLHF
J gene: TRBJ2-6; clone size: -; V gene: TRBV7-2; D gene: -; CDR3 DNA: TGTGCCAGCAGCTTGACTACTGGGGCCAACGTCCTGACTTTC; CDR3 protein: CASSLTTGANVLTF
J gene: TRBJ2-2; clone size: once; V gene: TRBV6-5; D gene: TRBD1; CDR3 DNA: TGTGCCAGCACCACGGACAGGACTTTGAGCGGGGAGCTGTTTTTT; CDR3 protein: CASTTDRTLSGELFF
J gene: TRBJ1-1; clone size: -; V gene: TRBV7-9; D gene: -; CDR3 DNA: TGTGCCAGCAGCTTCGAAACTGGGGAGGCTTTCTTT; CDR3 protein: CASSFETGEAFF
J gene: TRBJ1-1; clone size: once; V gene: TRBV4-2; D gene: TRBD1; CDR3 DNA: TGTGCCAGCAGCCTAGGACAGGAGAGCACTGAAGCTTTCTTT; CDR3 protein: CASSLGQESTEAFF
J gene: TRBJ1-1; clone size: once; V gene: TRBV5-6; D gene: TRBD1; CDR3 DNA: TGTGCCAGCAGCTTGGTTGGGACAGGGGGAGCTTTCTTT; CDR3 protein: CASSLVGTGGAFF
J gene: TRBJ2-1; clone size: -; V gene: TRBV21-1; D gene: -; CDR3 DNA: TGTGCCAGCTTGGACAGGGGGGATGAGCAGTTCTTC; CDR3 protein: CASLDRGDEQFF
J gene: TRBJ2-2; clone size: once; V gene: TRBV7-8; D gene: TRBD2; CDR3 DNA: TGTGCCAGCAGCTTAGTCTCTGCGGCTAGCGGTTACACCGGGGAGCTGTTTTTT; CDR3 protein: CASSLVSAASGYTGELFF
J gene: TRBJ1-5; clone size: -; V gene: TRBV18; D gene: -; CDR3 DNA: TGTGCCAGCTCACCACGTCCGGGGTTAAGCAATCAGCCCCAGCATTTT; CDR3 protein: CASSPRPGLSNQPQHF
J gene: TRBJ1-1; clone size: -; V gene: TRBV14; D gene: -; CDR3 DNA: TGTGCCAGCAGCCGCAGGGGCCAGAGGGTCTGGACTGAAGCTTTCTTT; CDR3 protein: CASSRRGQRVWTEAFF
J gene: TRBJ2-1; clone size: -; V gene: TRBV6-6; D gene: TRBD2; CDR3 DNA: TGTGCCAGCAGTTACCAGACTAGCGGAAACAATGAGCAGTTCTTC; CDR3 protein: CASSYQTSGNNEQFF
J gene: TRBJ1-2; clone size: once; V gene: TRBV6-5; D gene: TRBD1; CDR3 DNA: TGTGCCAGCAGTTCCACGACAGGGAAGGGCTATGGCTACACCTTC; CDR3 protein: CASSSTTGKGYGYTF
J gene: TRBJ1-4; clone size: -; V gene: TRBV3-1/TRBV3-2; D gene: TRBD1; CDR3 DNA: TGTGCCAGCAGCACCAGAGGGGGCAGGGCCAATGAAAAACTGTTTTTT; CDR3 protein: CASSTRGGRANEKLFF
J gene: TRBJ1-3; clone size: once; V gene: TRBV5-6; D gene: TRBD1; CDR3 DNA: TGTGCCAGCAGCCCATGGACAGGGGCAGGAAACACCATATATTTT; CDR3 protein: CASSPWTGAGNTIYF
J gene: TRBJ1-1; clone size: -; V gene: TRBV19; D gene: -; CDR3 DNA: TGTGCCAGTAGTATACGGGGAAAGGCCCCTGACACTGAAGCTTTCTTT; CDR3 protein: CASSIRGKAPDTEAFF